This T cell receptor (beta chain) appears in the sequencing data of a study of circulating and synovial CD4+ cells in juvenile arthritis. Trimming pared 0 bases from V and 3 bases from J, leaving 13 bases between. This CDR3 region has 16 residues. The germline V gene has CDR1 SGHRS and CDR2 YFSETQ. Study observations and caveats: Circulating pathogenic-like lymphocytes shared a substantially higher fraction of CDR3 sequences with synovium than bulk blood.

On this clone itself: Its antigen is unidentified.

Profiling relied on immunoSEQ multiplex PCR, and the TCRdb table lists in-frame clones only, not all of them. The profile shows tens of thousands of clones, over 95% of them singletons. The sequence was collected from a human donor with juvenile idiopathic arthritis. The chain carries TRBV5-1 and TRBJ2-1; D possibly corresponds to TRBD2 (6 bases). Source material: CD4+ T cells from blood. DNA of the CDR3: TGCGCCAGCAGCTTGGAAGCGGCGGGACTCTACAATGAGCAGTTCTTC. The encoded protein is CASSLEAAGLYNEQFF. The complete variable domain, with remaining parts taken from reference TRBV5-1 and TRBJ2-1, reads KAGVTQTPRYLIKTRGQQVTLSCSPISGHRSVSWYQQTPGQGLQFLFEYFSETQRNKGNFPGRFSGRQFSNSRSEMNVSTLELGDSALYLCASSLEAAGLYNEQFFGPGTRLTVL.